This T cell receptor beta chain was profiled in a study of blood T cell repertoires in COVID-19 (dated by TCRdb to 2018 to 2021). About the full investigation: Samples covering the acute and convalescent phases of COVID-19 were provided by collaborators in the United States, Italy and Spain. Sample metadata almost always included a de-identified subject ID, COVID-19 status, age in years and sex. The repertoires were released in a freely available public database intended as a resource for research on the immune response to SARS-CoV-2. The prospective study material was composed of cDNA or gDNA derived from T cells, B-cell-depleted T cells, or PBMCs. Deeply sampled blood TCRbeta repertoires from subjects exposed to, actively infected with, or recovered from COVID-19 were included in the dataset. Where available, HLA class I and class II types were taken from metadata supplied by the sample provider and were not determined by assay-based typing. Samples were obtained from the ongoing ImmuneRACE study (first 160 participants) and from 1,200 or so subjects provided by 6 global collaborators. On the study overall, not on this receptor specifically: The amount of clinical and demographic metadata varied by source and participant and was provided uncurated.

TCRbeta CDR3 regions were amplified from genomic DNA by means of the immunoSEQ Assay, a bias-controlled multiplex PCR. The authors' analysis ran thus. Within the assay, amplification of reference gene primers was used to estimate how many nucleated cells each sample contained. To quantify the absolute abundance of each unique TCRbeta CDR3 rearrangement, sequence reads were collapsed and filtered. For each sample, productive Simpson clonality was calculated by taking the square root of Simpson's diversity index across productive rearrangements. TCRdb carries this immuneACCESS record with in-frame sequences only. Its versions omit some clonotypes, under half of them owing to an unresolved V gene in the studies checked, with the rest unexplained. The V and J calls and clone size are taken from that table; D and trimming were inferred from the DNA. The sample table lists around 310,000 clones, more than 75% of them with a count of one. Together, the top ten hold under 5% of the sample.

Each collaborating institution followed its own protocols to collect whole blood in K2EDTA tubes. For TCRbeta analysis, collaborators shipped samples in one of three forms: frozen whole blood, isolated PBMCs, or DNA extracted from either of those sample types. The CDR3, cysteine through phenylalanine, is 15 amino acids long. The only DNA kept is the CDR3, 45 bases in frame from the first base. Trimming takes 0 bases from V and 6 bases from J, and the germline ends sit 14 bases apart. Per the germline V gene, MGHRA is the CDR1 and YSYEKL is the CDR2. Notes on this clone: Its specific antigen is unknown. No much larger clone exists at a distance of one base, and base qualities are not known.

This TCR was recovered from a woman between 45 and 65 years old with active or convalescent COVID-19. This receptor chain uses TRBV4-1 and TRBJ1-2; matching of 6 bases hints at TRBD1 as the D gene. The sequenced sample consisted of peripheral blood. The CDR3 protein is CASSQDPDRPHGYTF. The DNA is TGCGCCAGCAGCCAAGATCCAGACAGGCCGCATGGCTACACCTTC.